This passage covers 7 T cell receptor beta chains from one sample sequenced in a study of cytomegalovirus exposure and HLA in healthy donors. The study ran its PCR with 60 Vbeta and 13 Jbeta primers. Assay used: immunoSEQ multiplex PCR; TCRdb lists only in-frame clones, some missing. The data hold some 150,000 clones, with 82% observed a single time. Sequencing was carried out using PBMCs. Receptors originate from a man younger than 35 in good health and CMV-seropositive.

This clone was recorded a few times. The chain is built from TRBV27 and TRBJ2-1; D is undetermined. This CDR3 spans 15 amino acids. V gave up 0 bases and J gave up 2 bases, with 8 bases separating them. Germline V gene sequence: CDR1 MNHEY, CDR2 SMNVEV (reference sequence). The CDR3 reads CASSLSNKPYNEQFF. As DNA, the CDR3 is TGTGCCAGCAGTTTATCAAATAAGCCCTACAATGAGCAGTTCTTC.

This clone was observed a handful of times. The chain carries TRBV5-1 and TRBJ2-1, with a tentative D call TRBD1 (6 bases). Germline CDR1 and CDR2: SGHRS and YFSETQ. V was shortened by 4 bases and J by 14 bases, with 19 bases between the two germline ends. The CDR3 is 13 amino acids. Here the CDR3 DNA reads TGCGCCAGCAGCCCCCGCGTAGGGGACAAGGAGTTCTTC. This sequence encodes CASSPRVGDKEFF.

Comments on this clone: A read error is possible here, since a much larger clone lies one base away. Additional DNA sequences in this sample encode the identical CDR3. V usage is TRBV28 and J usage is TRBJ1-5; TRBD1 matches at 8 bases. The V and J ends lost 3 bases and 6 bases, in that order; junction bases with no gene match: 4. Looked up from germline, CDR1 is MDHEN and CDR2 is SYDVKM. This CDR3 has 14 amino acids. The CDR3 region is CASSLTGATQPQHF. The CDR3 DNA reads TGTGCCAGCAGTTTGACAGGGGCGACTCAGCCCCAGCATTTT.

This rearrangement joins TRBV18 to TRBJ2-6, with 7 bases lining up with TRBD1. Trimming took 4 bases from V and 2 from J; bases not matched to a gene: 5. This CDR3 has 16 residues. Germline CDR1 reads KGHSH; CDR2 reads LQKENI. The CDR3 reads CASSLQGIAGANVLTF. CDR3 nucleotide sequence: TGTGCCAGCTCACTACAGGGGATTGCTGGGGCCAACGTCCTGACTTTC.

V usage is TRBV5-1 and J usage is TRBJ2-2, with D possibly TRBD1 on 5 matching bases. Trimming left V 3 bases short and J 4 bases short, with 13 bases between. Germline V lookup: CDR1 SGHRS, CDR2 YFSETQ. The CDR3 has 15 residues. The CDR3 loop is CASSSTAYGTGELFF. In DNA form, the CDR3 reads TGCGCCAGCAGCTCGACAGCATATGGCACCGGGGAGCTGTTTTTT.

As for this clone: The junction does not match germline at one end; this may be a read error. The chain recombines TRBV7-7 with TRBJ2-2; 14 bases are shared with TRBD2. The CDR3 has 17 residues. Germline lookup yields CDR1 SSHAT and CDR2 FNYEAQ (reference sequence). As DNA, the CDR3 is TGTGCTAGCAGCGGGGGACTAGCGGGAGTTGGCACCGGGGAGCTGTTTTTT. Its protein is CASSGGLAGVGTGELFF.

V usage is TRBV10-3 and J usage is TRBJ1-1, with TRBD1 matching 7 bases. This CDR3 is 15 amino acids long. CDR1 and CDR2 from the germline V gene are ENHRY and SYGVKD. J gave up 6 bases and V 6 bases, and 13 bases lay outside the gene matches. CDR3 nucleotides: TGTGCCATCAGCCCAGGGGGTGGGGGGTACGCTGAAGCTTTCTTT. Protein product: CAISPGGGGYAEAFF.